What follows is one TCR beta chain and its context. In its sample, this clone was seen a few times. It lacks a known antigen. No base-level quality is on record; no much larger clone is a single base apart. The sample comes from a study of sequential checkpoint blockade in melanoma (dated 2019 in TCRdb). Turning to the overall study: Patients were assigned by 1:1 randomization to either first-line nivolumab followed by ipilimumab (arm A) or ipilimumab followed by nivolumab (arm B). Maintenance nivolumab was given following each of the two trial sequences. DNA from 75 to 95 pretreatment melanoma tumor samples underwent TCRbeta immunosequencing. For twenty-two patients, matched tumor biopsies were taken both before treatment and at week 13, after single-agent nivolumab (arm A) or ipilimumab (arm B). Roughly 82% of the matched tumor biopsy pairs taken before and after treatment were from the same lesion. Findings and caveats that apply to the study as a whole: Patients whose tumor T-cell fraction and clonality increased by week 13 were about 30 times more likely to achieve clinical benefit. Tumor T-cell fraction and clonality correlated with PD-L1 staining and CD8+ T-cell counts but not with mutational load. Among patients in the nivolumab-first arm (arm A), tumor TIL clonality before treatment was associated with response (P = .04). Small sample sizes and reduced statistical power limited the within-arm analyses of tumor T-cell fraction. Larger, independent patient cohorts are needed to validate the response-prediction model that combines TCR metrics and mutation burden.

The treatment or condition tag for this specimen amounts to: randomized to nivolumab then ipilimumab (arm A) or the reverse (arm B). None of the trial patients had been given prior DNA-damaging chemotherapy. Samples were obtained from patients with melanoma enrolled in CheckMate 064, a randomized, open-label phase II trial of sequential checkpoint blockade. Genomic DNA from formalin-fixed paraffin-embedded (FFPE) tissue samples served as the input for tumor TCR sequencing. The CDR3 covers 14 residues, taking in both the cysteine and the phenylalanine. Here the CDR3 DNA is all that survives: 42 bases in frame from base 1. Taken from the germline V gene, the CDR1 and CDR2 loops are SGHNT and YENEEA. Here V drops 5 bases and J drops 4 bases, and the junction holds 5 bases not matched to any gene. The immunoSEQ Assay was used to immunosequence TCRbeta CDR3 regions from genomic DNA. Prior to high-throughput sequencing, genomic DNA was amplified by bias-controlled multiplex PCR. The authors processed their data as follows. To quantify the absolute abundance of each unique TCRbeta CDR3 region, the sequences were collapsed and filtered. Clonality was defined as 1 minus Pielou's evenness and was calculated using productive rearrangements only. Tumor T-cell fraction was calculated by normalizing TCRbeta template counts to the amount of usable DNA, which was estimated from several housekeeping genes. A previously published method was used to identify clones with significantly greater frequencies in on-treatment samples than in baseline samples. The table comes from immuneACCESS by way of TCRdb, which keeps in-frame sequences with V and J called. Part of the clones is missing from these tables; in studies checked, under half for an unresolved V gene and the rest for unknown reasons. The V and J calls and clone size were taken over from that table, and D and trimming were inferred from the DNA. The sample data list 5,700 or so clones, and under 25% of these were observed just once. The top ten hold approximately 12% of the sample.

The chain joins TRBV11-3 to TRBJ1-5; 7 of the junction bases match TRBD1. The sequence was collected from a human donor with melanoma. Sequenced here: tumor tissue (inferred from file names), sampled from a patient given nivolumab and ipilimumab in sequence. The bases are TGTGCCAGCAGCCGCGACAGGGCTAATCAGCCCCAGCATTTT. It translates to CASSRDRANQPQHF.